Presented here are 7 T cell receptor beta chains from one specimen sequenced in a study of vaccination and CD4 T cells after COVID-19. Cultured CD4+ T cell DNA underwent sequencing with the Oncomine TCR Beta short-read assay. TCRdb re-called the PCR reads through MiXCR, storing one row per CDR3 protein. The table shows some 17,000 distinct CDR3 sequences, with approximately 60% occurring only once. Treatment given: roughly 10-day PBMC culture with coronavirus spike peptide pools or control peptides (ViraFEST assay). These TCRs' antigens remain unknown. Sequencing used CD4+ T cells from blood, cultured in vitro. The receptors were sampled from a human donor who had recovered from COVID-19.

This chain links TRBV19 with TRBJ1-1; the D is unclear. The V and J ends lost 3 bases and 11 bases respectively, with 16 bases between them. The CDR3 totals 13 residues. CDR1 and CDR2 from the germline V gene are LNHDA and SQIVND (reference sequence). The CDR3 DNA reads as TGTGCCAGTAGTATGGAGGTCGGCGTTGGGGCTTTCTTT. This gives the protein CASSMEVGVGAFF.

The chain joins TRBV20-1 to TRBJ2-3; 11 nucleotides line up with TRBD1. The trim removed 2 bases at V and 1 base at J, leaving 8 bases unmatched. Germline lookup yields CDR1 DFQATT and CDR2 SNEGSKA (reference sequence). The CDR3 consists of 17 residues. Written as DNA, the CDR3 is TGCAGTGCTAGAATGGACAGGGGGCAAGGGGGCACAGATACGCAGTATTTT. Amino acid sequence: CSARMDRGQGGTDTQYF.

V and J are TRBV10-3 and TRBJ1-2; 7 bases agree with TRBD1. Unmatched junction bases numbered 14, after V lost 8 bases and J lost 8 bases. Germline CDR1 and CDR2: ENHRY and SYGVKD. There are 14 residues in the CDR3. The CDR3 is CAIWRAQGGEGYTF. In DNA form, the CDR3 reads TGTGCCATCTGGAGGGCGCAAGGGGGCGAGGGCTACACCTTC.

V usage is TRBV7-2 and J usage is TRBJ1-2; weak D call: TRBD1 (5 bases). Germline CDR1 SGHTA, CDR2 FQGNSA. This CDR3 has 13 residues. Deletions cut 0 bases from V and 6 bases from J, with 8 bases between. CDR3 sequence (DNA): TGTGCCAGCAGCTTAGCAACAGGCGATGGCTACACCTTC. Translation gives CASSLATGDGYTF.

The chain is built from TRBV4-2 and TRBJ2-5; 13 bases match TRBD2. The CDR3 extends over 16 amino acids. The V segment lost 3 bases and the J segment 5 bases; nucleotides outside the gene matches: 6. From germline, CDR1 is LGHNA and CDR2 YNFKEQ. The CDR3: CASSQGTSGIWETQYF. In DNA form, the CDR3 reads TGTGCCAGCAGCCAGGGGACTAGCGGGATATGGGAGACCCAGTACTTC.

CDR3 nucleotide sequence: TGTGCCAGCAGTTCCATTGGGGGGAACACTGAAGCTTTCTTT. Its translation: CASSSIGGNTEAFF. The rearrangement joins TRBV27 to TRBJ1-1, with D perhaps TRBD1 (5 bases). CDR1 MNHEY and CDR2 SMNVEV come from the germline V gene (reference sequence). The CDR3 is 14 amino acids. V lost 4 bases to trimming and J lost 1 base, with 10 bases between them.

The rearrangement joins TRBV10-3 to TRBJ1-5; D unclear. Trimming left V 6 bases short and J 3 bases short, with 6 bases between. Germline lookup yields CDR1 ENHRY and CDR2 SYGVKD. The CDR3 extends over 12 amino acids. The CDR3 loop is CAISDPNQPQHF. The CDR3 nucleotides are TGTGCCATCAGCGATCCCAATCAGCCCCAGCATTTT.